This T cell receptor beta chain was captured by sequencing in a study of cytomegalovirus exposure and HLA in healthy donors. Study results and limitations: It was reported that the classifier diagnosed cytomegalovirus status with high specificity and sensitivity in both the original and validation cohorts.

Remarks on this clone: What it recognizes is unknown.

The repertoire was sequenced with immunoSEQ multiplex PCR; TCRdb's copy has only in-frame clones and lacks some. The sample includes tens of thousands of clones, approximately 93% of them seen just once. Germline loops: CDR1 SGHTA, CDR2 FQGNSA. The CDR3 spans 14 residues. Deletions cut 6 bases from V and 1 base from J, with 12 bases between. This rearrangement joins TRBV7-2 to TRBJ1-1; D is ambiguous. The sequence was obtained from a young woman in good health and CMV-seropositive. The material sequenced was PBMCs. This CDR3 reads CASSLTLGNTEAFF. The CDR3 DNA sequence: TGTGCCAGCAGTCTGACTCTAGGGAACACTGAAGCTTTCTTT. Complete variable domain (other parts from reference TRBV7-2 and TRBJ1-1): GAGVSQSPSNKVTEKGKDVELRCDPISGHTALYWYRQSLGQGLEFLIYFQGNSAPDKSGLPSDRFSAERTGGSVSTLTIQRTQQEDSAVYLCASSLTLGNTEAFFGQGTRLTVV.